This note documents a single T cell receptor (beta chain) sequence. The antigen is unknown. These data belong to a study of vaccination effects on CD4 cells after COVID-19. Study information: Ahead of sequencing, the ViraFEST assay grew antigen-specific CD4+ T cells using viral peptide pools. Study results and caveats: Marked clonal contraction of both clone types appeared late after vaccination. Few convalescent patients, and no early post-infection timepoints, were available to the study.

CD4+ T cells were isolated after 10 days of culture. Participants were vaccinated with two doses of either the BNT162b2 or mRNA-1273 vaccine. Researchers swapped half the medium for IL-2 medium on both days 3 and 7. The data were produced by immunoSEQ multiplex PCR, yet TCRdb's version contains in-frame clones alone and is incomplete. This repertoire shows approximately 74,000 clones, approximately 73% found once; its top ten account for roughly 2%. The sequences come from CD4+ T cells from PBMCs cultured without peptide, collected after COVID-19 vaccination. This TCR derives from a human donor who received a COVID-19 vaccine.

The CDR3 sequence is CATQSGTSTDTQYF. Written as DNA, the CDR3 is TGTGCCACCCAGTCCGGGACTAGCACAGATACGCAGTATTTT. The chain has TRBV24-1 and TRBJ2-3, with D possibly being TRBD2 (6 bases). This CDR3 spans 14 amino acids. Trimming pared 9 bases from V and 0 bases from J, leaving 12 bases between. Germline loops: CDR1 KGHDR, CDR2 SFDVKD.